The T cell receptor beta chain described here comes from a study of cytomegalovirus exposure and HLA in healthy donors. Regarding the study as a whole: Links to common viral pathogens appeared, in a later analysis, for several of the most significant clusters. The majority of CMV-associated TCR beta chains were reported as apparently HLA-restricted in a later analysis. The study assumed roughly uniform donor sequencing depth for presence/absence analyses. In a later analysis, TCR beta V- and J-gene trimming showed a link to a missense DCLRE1C variant.

This CDR3 has 17 amino acids. V was pared by 1 base and J by 5 bases, with 9 bases of the junction left unmatched. Germline-derived CDR1 and CDR2 are SGHRS and YFSETQ. Vbeta (60) and Jbeta (13) primers were used in the PCR. Produced via immunoSEQ multiplex PCR; TCRdb's table is partial and in-frame only. This sample yields some 110,000 clones, of which roughly 70% are seen a single time; roughly 0.82% belongs to the top ten. In regard to this clone: Its antigen is still unknown.

This chain uses TRBV5-1 with TRBJ2-2; 9 bases are shared with TRBD2. The clonotype comes from a woman younger than 45 in good health and CMV-seronegative. Sequenced: PBMCs. The CDR3 DNA is TGCGCCAGCAGCTTGCCTAGCGGGACCTTTCGAACCGGGGAGCTGTTTTTT. Protein sequence: CASSLPSGTFRTGELFF. Together with reference TRBV5-1 and TRBJ2-2, the CDR3 gives the full variable domain: KAGVTQTPRYLIKTRGQQVTLSCSPISGHRSVSWYQQTPGQGLQFLFEYFSETQRNKGNFPGRFSGRQFSNSRSEMNVSTLELGDSALYLCASSLPSGTFRTGELFFGEGSRLTVL.